This T cell receptor (beta chain) stems from a study of blood T cell repertoires in COVID-19. Study summary: Sites in the United States, Italy and Spain provided acute and convalescent COVID-19 samples.

This table comes from immunoSEQ multiplex PCR, and its TCRdb copy is limited to in-frame clones, with some not included. This table has a few hundred thousand clones, roughly 84% appearing once. This CDR3 spans 12 amino acids. The ends were cut back, 6 bases at V and 6 bases at J, with 10 bases in the middle. Germline CDR1 and CDR2: KGHDR and SFDVKD. This chain joins TRBV24-1 and TRBJ2-5, with D possibly matching TRBD2 (5 bases). The sample comprised peripheral blood. The origin of this receptor is a woman aged 18-29 years with acute or convalescent COVID-19. CDR3 residues: CATSLTGKTQYF. The CDR3, as DNA: TGTGCCACCAGTTTAACGGGGAAGACCCAGTACTTC.